This T cell receptor (beta chain) is drawn from a study of post-analysis software for immune sequencing data. The study's findings and limits: A handful of TRBV segments were significantly more frequent in patients than in controls. TRBV5-6, TRBV5-1 and TRBV20-1 were among these segments.

Deletions cut 0 bases from V and 2 bases from J, with 11 bases between. Germline lookup yields CDR1 DFQATT and CDR2 SNEGSKA (reference sequence). CDR3 length: 14 amino acids. TCR beta cDNA libraries had unique molecular identifiers. Each CDR3 protein is one row after TCRdb ran MiXCR on the PCR reads. The sample records 600,000 to 700,000 distinct CDR3 sequences, more than 50% being singletons. As for this clonotype: Its antigen is still unknown.

This TCR derives from a girl aged 2-10 years with multiple sclerosis. The source material was blood. V usage is TRBV20-1 and J usage is TRBJ2-7; D assignment may be TRBD1 or TRBD2 (5 bases each). The CDR3 here is CSARDRGVAYEQYF. The CDR3 DNA sequence: TGCAGTGCTAGAGATAGGGGAGTTGCCTACGAGCAGTACTTC.